A selection of T cell receptor beta chains follows, all from one sample in a study of CD8 T cells in ankylosing spondylitis. TCRdb passed the 5' RACE reads through MiXCR, listing each CDR3 protein once. The sample lists about 240,000 distinct CDR3 sequences, under 8.5% seen once, with 4% to 5% in the top ten. Sequenced: blood, either unsorted or a sorted T cell fraction (not recorded which). These TCRs come from a female donor with ankylosing spondylitis or in good health (not recorded which). The CDR3 runs from the conserved cysteine through the conserved F or W. A D gene is named only where the DNA matches it firmly. Expanded clones are given a class, and other clones once, few, many or no size at all.

-	TRBV18	-	TRBJ1-5	CASSLDRGPQPQHF	TGTGCCAGCTCACTAGACCGGGGACCTCAGCCCCAGCATTTT
TRBD1	TRBV20-1	many	TRBJ1-5	CSATGDSYQPQHF	TGCAGTGCTACGGGGGACAGCTATCAGCCCCAGCATTTT
-	TRBV19	-	TRBJ1-1	CVSSMRGTGNTEAFF	TGTGTCAGCAGTATGCGGGGAACGGGGAACACTGAAGCTTTCTTT
-	TRBV20-1	many	TRBJ2-1	CSARDGSMGAYNEQFF	TGCAGTGCTAGAGATGGGAGCATGGGAGCCTACAATGAGCAGTTCTTC
TRBD2	TRBV4-3	many	TRBJ2-7	CASSLGTSGRGYEQYF	TGCGCCAGCAGCCTCGGGACTAGCGGGAGGGGTTACGAGCAGTACTTC
-	TRBV2	many	TRBJ2-1	CASSEVPGEYEQFF	TGTGCCAGCAGTGAAGTGCCGGGAGAGTATGAGCAGTTCTTC
TRBD1	TRBV20-1	many	TRBJ2-1	CSAPRDRGSYNEQFF	TGCAGTGCCCCTCGGGACAGGGGCTCCTACAATGAGCAGTTCTTC
TRBD2	TRBV12-3/TRBV12-4	many	TRBJ2-3	CATLPGLATDTQYF	TGTGCCACCTTGCCGGGACTAGCTACAGATACGCAGTATTTT
TRBD1	TRBV12-3/TRBV12-4	many	TRBJ2-2	CASKPRTGITGELFF	TGTGCCAGCAAACCAAGGACAGGGATCACCGGGGAGCTGTTTTTT
TRBD2	TRBV12-5	many	TRBJ2-3	CASGLGLATTDTQYF	TGTGCTAGTGGCTTAGGACTAGCGACCACAGATACGCAGTATTTT
TRBD2	TRBV20-1	many	TRBJ2-1	CSATGLAGYNEQFF	TGCAGTGCTACCGGACTAGCGGGGTACAATGAGCAGTTCTTC
TRBD2	TRBV7-8	many	TRBJ2-3	CASSFRGSKDTQYF	TGTGCCAGCAGCTTTCGCGGGAGTAAAGATACGCAGTATTTT
TRBD2	TRBV7-2	-	TRBJ2-3	CASSSTLDSGRMRQYF	TGTGCCAGCAGCTCAACTCTTGATAGCGGGAGAATGCGGCAGTATTTT
-	TRBV4-2	many	TRBJ1-6	CASSQVNGVRNSPLHF	TGTGCCAGCAGCCAAGTTAACGGGGTAAGGAATTCACCCCTCCACTTT
-	TRBV5-1	-	TRBJ2-3	CASSDRDGTTDTQYF	TGCGCCAGCAGCGACCGGGACGGGACCACAGATACGCAGTATTTT
-	TRBV7-2	many	TRBJ2-1	CASSSRSAYNEQFF	TGTGCCAGCAGCTCTAGATCGGCCTACAATGAGCAGTTCTTC
-	TRBV6-1	many	TRBJ1-2	CASSPPPRGGYTF	TGTGCCAGCAGTCCCCCCCCGAGGGGCGGCTACACCTTC
-	TRBV28	many	TRBJ2-1	CASSFLRRFNEQFF	TGTGCCAGCAGTTTTTTGCGGCGTTTTAATGAGCAGTTCTTC
TRBD2	TRBV11-1	-	TRBJ2-1	CASSYPGLAGEGSYNEQFF	TGTGCCAGCAGCTATCCAGGACTAGCGGGAGAAGGATCCTACAATGAGCAGTTCTTC
-	TRBV14	few	TRBJ2-1	CASSQELGRGEQFF	TGTGCCAGCAGCCAAGAGCTGGGGCGGGGTGAGCAGTTCTTC
TRBD2	TRBV4-2	many	TRBJ2-5	CASSQESSGRYQETQYF	TGTGCCAGCAGCCAAGAGTCTAGCGGGCGGTACCAAGAGACCCAGTACTTC
TRBD2	TRBV20-1	many	TRBJ2-7	CSARFLGLDYEQYF	TGCAGTGCTAGATTTCTGGGACTAGACTACGAGCAGTACTTC